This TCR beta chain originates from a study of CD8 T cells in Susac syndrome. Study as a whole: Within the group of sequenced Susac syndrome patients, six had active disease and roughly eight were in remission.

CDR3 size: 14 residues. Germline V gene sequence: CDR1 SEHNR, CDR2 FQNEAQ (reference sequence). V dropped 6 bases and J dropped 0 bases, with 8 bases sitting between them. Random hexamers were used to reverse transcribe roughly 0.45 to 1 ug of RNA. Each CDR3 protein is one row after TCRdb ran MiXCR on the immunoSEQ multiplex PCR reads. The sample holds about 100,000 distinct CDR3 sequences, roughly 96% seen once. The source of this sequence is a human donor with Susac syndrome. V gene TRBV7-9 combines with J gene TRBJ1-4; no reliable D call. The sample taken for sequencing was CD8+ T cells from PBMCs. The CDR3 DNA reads TGTGCCAGCAGTTCTCTTGCAACTAATGAAAAACTGTTTTTT. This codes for CASSSLATNEKLFF. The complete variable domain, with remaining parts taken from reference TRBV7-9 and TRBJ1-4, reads DTGVSQNPRHKITKRGQNVTFRCDPISEHNRLYWYRQTLGQGPEFLTYFQNEAQLEKSRLLSDRFSAERPKGSFSTLEIQRTEQGDSAMYLCASSSLATNEKLFFGSGTQLSVL.